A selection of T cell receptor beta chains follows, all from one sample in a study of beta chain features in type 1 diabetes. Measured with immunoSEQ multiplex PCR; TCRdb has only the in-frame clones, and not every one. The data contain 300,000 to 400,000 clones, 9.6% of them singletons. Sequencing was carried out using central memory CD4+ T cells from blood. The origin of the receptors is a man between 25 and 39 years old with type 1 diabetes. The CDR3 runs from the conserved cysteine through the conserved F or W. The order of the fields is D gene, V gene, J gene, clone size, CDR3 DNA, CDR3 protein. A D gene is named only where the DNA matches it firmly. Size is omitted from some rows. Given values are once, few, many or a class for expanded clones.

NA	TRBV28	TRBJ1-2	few	TGTGCCAGCAGTCCTCCTAAACGGGGCTATGGCTACACCTTC	CASSPPKRGYGYTF
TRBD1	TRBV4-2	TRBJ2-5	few	TGTGCCAGCAGTATGCCGGGACAGAAAGAGACCCAGTACTTC	CASSMPGQKETQYF
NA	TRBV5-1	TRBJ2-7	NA	TGCGCCAGCAGCTTGATAGCCGGGAGCCACGAGCAGTACTTC	CASSLIAGSHEQYF
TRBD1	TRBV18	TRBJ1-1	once	TGTGCCAGCTCACCCGGGACAGGTTGGGCGAACACTGAAGCTTTCTTT	CASSPGTGWANTEAFF
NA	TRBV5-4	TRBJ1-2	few	TGTGCCAGCAGGGGGACCTTCTATGGCTACACCTTC	CASRGTFYGYTF
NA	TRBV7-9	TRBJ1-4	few	TGTGCCAGCAGCTCTCCGGGGGCTTTAGAAAAACTGTTTTTT	CASSSPGALEKLFF
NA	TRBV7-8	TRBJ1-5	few	TGTGCCAGCAGCTTAGGAAACAGGGTAGGCAGAAATCAGCCCCAGCATTTT	CASSLGNRVGRNQPQHF
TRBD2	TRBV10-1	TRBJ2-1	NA	TGCGCCAGCGAAGGACTAGCGGTCCCTCTCTCCTACAATGAGCAGTTCTTC	CASEGLAVPLSYNEQFF
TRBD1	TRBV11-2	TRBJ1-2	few	TGTGCCAGCAGCTCCGGGACAGGGTTTGGTGGCTACACCTTC	CASSSGTGFGGYTF
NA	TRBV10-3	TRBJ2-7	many	TGTGCCATCAGTGTAATAGCGGAGGGTACCTACGAGCAGTACTTC	CAISVIAEGTYEQYF
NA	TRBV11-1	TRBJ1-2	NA	TGTGCCAGCAGCCCTGGGACGGAGAGATATGGCTACACCTTC	CASSPGTERYGYTF
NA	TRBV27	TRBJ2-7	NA	TGTGCCAGCAGTACGGGGGACGCCTACGAGCAGTACTTC	CASSTGDAYEQYF
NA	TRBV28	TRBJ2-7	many	TGTGCCAGCAGTTACCAGGGACTCTCCTACGAGCAGTACTTC	CASSYQGLSYEQYF
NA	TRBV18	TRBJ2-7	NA	TGTGCCAGCTCACCCGCCTCATATTCTAGCTCCTACGAGCAGTACTTC	CASSPASYSSSYEQYF
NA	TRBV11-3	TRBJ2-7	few	TGTGCCAGCAGCTTAGGAGAAGCCGGGATTCAGTACTTC	CASSLGEAGIQYF
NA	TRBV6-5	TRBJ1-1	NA	TGTGCCAGCAGTTACACCAGGGAGCTCGCCACTGAAGCTTTCTTT	CASSYTRELATEAFF
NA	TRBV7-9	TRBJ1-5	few	TGTGCCAGCAGCCACCAGGGTGAGGGTCAGCCCCAGCATTTT	CASSHQGEGQPQHF
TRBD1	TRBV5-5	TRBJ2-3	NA	TGTGCCAGCAGCATAATTACAGGGGGCTCTAGCACAGATACGCAGTATTTT	CASSIITGGSSTDTQYF
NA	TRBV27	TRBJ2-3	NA	TGTGCCAGCGGGGGAGTCAACACAGATACGCAGTATTTT	CASGGVNTDTQYF
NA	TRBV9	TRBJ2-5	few	TGTGCCAGCAGCCCCTCAGCGTACCAAGAGACCCAGTACTTC	CASSPSAYQETQYF
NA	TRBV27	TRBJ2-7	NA	TGTGCCAGCAGTTTATCGGGCCAGATGGTCTACGAGCAGTACTTC	CASSLSGQMVYEQYF
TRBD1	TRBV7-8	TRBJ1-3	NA	TGTGCCAGCGGAAGGACAGGGAACAGTATCTCTGGAAACACCATATATTTT	CASGRTGNSISGNTIYF
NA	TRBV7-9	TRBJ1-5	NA	TGTGCCAGCAGCAGAGGGCTAGATCAGCCCCAGCATTTT	CASSRGLDQPQHF
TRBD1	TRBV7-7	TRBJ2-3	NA	TGTGCTAGCAGCCCCGCCCCGACAGGGTCGGCGTTAGATACGCAGTATTTT	CASSPAPTGSALDTQYF
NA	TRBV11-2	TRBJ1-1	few	TGTGCCAGCAGCCTTAATGGGAGGAACACTGAAGCTTTCTTT	CASSLNGRNTEAFF
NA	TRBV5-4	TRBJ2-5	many	TGTGCCAGCAGCGGGGGCCAAGAGACCCAGTACTTC	CASSGGQETQYF
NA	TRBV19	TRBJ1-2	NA	TGTGCCAGTAGTATACGGGGGAATGGCTACACCTTC	CASSIRGNGYTF
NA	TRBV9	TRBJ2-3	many	TGTGCCAGCAGCGTAGGGGATACGCAGTATTTT	CASSVGDTQYF
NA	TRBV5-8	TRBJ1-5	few	TGTGCCAGCAGCTTGGGGGGGTCAGATAGCAATCAGCCCCAGCATTTT	CASSLGGSDSNQPQHF
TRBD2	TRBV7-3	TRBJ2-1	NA	TGTGCCAGCAGCGCCTTGACTAGCGGGAGAAATGAGCAGTTCTTC	CASSALTSGRNEQFF
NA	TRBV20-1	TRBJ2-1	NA	TGCAGTGCTACCCCCTACAATGAGCAGTTCTTC	CSATPYNEQFF
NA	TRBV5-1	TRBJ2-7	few	TGCGCCAGCAGCGACGAGTTCGTGCAGTACTTC	CASSDEFVQYF
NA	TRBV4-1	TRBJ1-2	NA	TGCGCCAGCAGCCAAGATCCAGGGCAGGGTGCGGGCTACACCTTC	CASSQDPGQGAGYTF
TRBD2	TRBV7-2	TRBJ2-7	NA	TGTGCCAGCAGCTTAGCAGGGTTGACTAGCGGGAGACCGTACGAGCAGTACTTC	CASSLAGLTSGRPYEQYF
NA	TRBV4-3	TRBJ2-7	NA	TGCGCCAGCAGCCAAAAGGGCGCGGAATCCTACGAGCAGTACTTC	CASSQKGAESYEQYF
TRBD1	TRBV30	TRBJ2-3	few	TGTGCCTGCCTCCTCCGGGGCAGGGGGCAAGATACGCAGTATTTT	CACLLRGRGQDTQYF
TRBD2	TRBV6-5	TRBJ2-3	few	TGTGCCAGCAGTTACCCCCGGGAGGACACCACAGATACGCAGTATTTT	CASSYPREDTTDTQYF
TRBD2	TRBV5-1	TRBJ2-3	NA	TGCGCCAGCAGCTGGTCACTAGCGGGAGCGACAGATACGCAGTATTTT	CASSWSLAGATDTQYF
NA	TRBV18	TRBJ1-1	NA	TGTGCCAGCTCACCCTCAGGGGCGGGCCTGAACACTGAAGCTTTCTTT	CASSPSGAGLNTEAFF
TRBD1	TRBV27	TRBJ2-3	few	TGTGCCAGCAGATCGACAGGGTCGGCAGATACGCAGTATTTT	CASRSTGSADTQYF
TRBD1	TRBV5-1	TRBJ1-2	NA	TGCGCCAGCAGCAGACCACAGGGGAACTATGGCTACACCTTC	CASSRPQGNYGYTF
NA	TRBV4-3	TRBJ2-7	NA	TGCGCCAGCAGCCAAGTGATGGGTTTTGGCTACGAGCAGTACTTC	CASSQVMGFGYEQYF
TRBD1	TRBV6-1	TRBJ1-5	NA	TGTGCCAGCAATGAGGGGGCAAAGCAGCCCCAGCATTTT	CASNEGAKQPQHF
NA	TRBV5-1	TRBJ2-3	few	TGCGCCAGCAGCTTGGTCGGCAGGGTCACAGATACGCAGTATTTT	CASSLVGRVTDTQYF
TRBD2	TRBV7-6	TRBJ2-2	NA	TGTGCCAGCAGCTTAGCAGGGACTAGCGTCACCGGGGAGCTGTTTTTT	CASSLAGTSVTGELFF
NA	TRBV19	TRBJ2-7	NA	TGTGCCAGTAGTACCCAGAGGTACTACGAGCAGTACTTC	CASSTQRYYEQYF
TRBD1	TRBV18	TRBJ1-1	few	TGTGCCAGCTCACGGCTCGGGACAGGGTGGCGATCATCTGAAGCTTTCTTT	CASSRLGTGWRSSEAFF
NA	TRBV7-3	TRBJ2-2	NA	TGTGCCAGCAGCAAGGGCACCCTGGCTGTTTTT	CASSKGTLAVF
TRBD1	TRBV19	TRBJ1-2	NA	TGTGCCAGTAGTATCTCCTCGGACAGGTCCGAATATGGCTACACCTTC	CASSISSDRSEYGYTF
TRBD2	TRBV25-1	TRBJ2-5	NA	TGTGCCAGCAGTCCCTTTTCCGGTGGGGAGGGGACCCAGTACTTC	CASSPFSGGEGTQYF
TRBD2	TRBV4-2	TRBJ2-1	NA	TGTGCCAGCAGCCAACTCCCCCTAGCGGGAATTTTGAGGCAGTTCTTC	CASSQLPLAGILRQFF
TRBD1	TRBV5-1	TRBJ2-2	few	TGCGCCAGCAGCTCCGGGACAGCGAACACCGGGGAGCTGTTTTTT	CASSSGTANTGELFF
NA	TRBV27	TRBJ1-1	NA	TGTGCCAGCAGTTTACTCCAGGGTAGCACTGAAGCTTTCTTT	CASSLLQGSTEAFF